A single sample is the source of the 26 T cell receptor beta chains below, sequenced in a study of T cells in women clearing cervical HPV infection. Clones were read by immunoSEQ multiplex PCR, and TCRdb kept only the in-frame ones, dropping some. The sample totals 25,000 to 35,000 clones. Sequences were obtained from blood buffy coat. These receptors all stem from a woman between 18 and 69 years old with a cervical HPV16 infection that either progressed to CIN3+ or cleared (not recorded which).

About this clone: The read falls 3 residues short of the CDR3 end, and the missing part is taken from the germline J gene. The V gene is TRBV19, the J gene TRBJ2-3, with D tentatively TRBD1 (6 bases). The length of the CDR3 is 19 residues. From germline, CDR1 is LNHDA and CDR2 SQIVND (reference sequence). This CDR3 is CASSRLGRGIGGSNQPQYF. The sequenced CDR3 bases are TGTGCCAGTAGTAGGTTGGGAAGGGGTATAGGGGGTAGCAATCAGCCG.

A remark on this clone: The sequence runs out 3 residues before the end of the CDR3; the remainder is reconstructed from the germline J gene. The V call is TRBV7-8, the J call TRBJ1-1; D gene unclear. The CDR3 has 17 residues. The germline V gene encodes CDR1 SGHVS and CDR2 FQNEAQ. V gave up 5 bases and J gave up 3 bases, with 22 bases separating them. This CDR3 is CASSHRPQLRPHTEAFF. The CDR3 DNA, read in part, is TGTGCCAGCAGCCACAGACCCCAGCTTCGGCCGCACACTGAA.

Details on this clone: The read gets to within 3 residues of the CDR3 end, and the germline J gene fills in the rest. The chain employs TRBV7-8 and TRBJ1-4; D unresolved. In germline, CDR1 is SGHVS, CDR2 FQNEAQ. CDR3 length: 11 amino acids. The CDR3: CASSSDSPLFF. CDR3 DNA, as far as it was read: TGTGCCAGCAGCTCCGACTCACCA.

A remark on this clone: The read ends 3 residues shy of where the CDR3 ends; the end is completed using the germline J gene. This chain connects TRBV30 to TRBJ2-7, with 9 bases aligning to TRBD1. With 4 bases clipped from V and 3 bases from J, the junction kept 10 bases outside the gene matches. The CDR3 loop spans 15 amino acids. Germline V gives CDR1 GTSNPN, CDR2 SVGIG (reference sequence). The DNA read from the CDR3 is TGTGCCTGGACCGGGAGAGGGACAGGGTACTACGAG. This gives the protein CAWTGRGTGYYE. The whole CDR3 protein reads CAWTGRGTGYYEQYF.

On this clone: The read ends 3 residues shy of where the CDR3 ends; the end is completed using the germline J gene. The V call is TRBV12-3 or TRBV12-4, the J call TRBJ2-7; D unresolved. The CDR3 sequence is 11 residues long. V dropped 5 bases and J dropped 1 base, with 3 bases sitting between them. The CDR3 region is CASSPSYEQYF. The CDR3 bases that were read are TGTGCCAGCAGTCCTTCCTACGAG.

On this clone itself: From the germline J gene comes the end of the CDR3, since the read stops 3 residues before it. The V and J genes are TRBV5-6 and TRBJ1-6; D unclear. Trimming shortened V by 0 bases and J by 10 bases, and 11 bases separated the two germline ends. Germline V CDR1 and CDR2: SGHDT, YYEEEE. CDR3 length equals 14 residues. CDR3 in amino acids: CASSLAGLRSPLHF. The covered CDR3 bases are TGTGCCAGCAGCTTGGCTGGGCTTCGGTCACCC.

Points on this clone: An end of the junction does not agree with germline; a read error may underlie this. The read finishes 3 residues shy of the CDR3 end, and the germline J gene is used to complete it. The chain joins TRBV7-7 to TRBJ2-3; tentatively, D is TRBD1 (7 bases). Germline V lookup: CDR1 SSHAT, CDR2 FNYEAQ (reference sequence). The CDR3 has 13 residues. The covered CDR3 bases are TGTGCTAGCAGGCAAGACAGGGAGGAGACG. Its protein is CASRQDREET. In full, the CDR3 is CASRQDREETQYF.

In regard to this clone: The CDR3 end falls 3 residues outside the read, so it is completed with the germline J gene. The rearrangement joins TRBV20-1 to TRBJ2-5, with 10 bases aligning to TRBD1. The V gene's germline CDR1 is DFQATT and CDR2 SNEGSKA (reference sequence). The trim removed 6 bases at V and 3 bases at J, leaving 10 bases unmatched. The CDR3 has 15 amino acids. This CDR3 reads CSAESRDRGKETQYF. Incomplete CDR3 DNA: TGCAGTGCAGAATCCCGGGACAGGGGAAAAGAGACC.

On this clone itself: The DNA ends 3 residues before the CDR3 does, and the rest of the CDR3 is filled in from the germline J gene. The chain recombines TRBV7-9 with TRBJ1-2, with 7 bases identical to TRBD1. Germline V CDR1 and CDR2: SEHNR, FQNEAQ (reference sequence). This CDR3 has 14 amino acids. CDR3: CASSLSGQAYDYTF. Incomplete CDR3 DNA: TGTGCCAGCAGCTTATCTGGACAGGCCTACGAC.

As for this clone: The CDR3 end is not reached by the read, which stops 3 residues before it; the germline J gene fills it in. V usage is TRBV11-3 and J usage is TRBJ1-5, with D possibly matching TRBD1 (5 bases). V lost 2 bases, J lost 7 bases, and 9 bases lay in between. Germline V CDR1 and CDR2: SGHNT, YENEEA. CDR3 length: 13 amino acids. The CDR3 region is CASSLRGNQPQHF. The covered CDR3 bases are TGTGCCAGCAGCTTACGGGGGAACCAGCCC.

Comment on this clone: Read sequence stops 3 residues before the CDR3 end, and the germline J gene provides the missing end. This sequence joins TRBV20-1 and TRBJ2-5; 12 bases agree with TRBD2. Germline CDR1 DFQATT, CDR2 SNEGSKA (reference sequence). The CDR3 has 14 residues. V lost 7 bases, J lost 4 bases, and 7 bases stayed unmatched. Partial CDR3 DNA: TGCAGTGGAGGACTAGCGGGACTTTTAGAGACC. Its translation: CSGGLAGLLET. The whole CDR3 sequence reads CSGGLAGLLETQYF.

CDR3 amino acids: CASSTGSGQKNSPLFF. The CDR3 DNA, read in part, is TGCGCCAGCAGCACCGGATCGGGACAAAAGAATTCACCA. This chain connects TRBV5-1 to TRBJ1-4; maybe TRBD1 (6 bases). The CDR3 end is not reached by the read, which stops 3 residues before it; the germline J gene fills it in. The CDR3 consists of 16 residues. CDR1 and CDR2 from the germline V gene are SGHRS and YFSETQ.

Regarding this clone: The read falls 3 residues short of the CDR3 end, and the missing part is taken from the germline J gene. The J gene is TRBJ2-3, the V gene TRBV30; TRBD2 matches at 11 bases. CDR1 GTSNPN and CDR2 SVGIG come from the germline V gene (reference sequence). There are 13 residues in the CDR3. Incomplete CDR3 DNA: TGTGCCTGGAGCATAGCGGGGGGGGAGCCG. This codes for CAWSIAGGEP. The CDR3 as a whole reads CAWSIAGGEPQYF.

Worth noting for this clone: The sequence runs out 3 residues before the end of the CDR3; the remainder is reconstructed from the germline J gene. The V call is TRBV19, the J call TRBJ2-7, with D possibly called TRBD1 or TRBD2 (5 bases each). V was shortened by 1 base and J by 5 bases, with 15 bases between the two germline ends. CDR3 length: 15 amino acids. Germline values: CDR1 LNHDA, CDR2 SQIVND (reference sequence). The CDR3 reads CASSIGGLRGHEQYF. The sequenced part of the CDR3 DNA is TGTGCCAGTAGTATAGGAGGTTTGAGGGGCCACGAG. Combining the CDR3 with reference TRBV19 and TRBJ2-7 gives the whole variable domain DGGITQSPKYLFRKEGQNVTLSCEQNLNHDAMYWYRQDPGQGLRLIYYSQIVNDFQKGDIAEGYSVSREKKESFPLTVTSAQKNPTAFYLCASSIGGLRGHEQYFGPGTRLTVT.

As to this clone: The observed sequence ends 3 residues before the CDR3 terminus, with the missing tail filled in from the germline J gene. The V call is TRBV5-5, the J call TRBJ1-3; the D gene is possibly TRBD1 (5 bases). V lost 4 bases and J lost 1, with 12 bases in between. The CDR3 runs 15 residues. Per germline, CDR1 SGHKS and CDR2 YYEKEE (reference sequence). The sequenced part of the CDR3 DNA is TGTGCCAGCAGCGACCGGACAAGTTCTGGAAACACC. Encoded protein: CASSDRTSSGNT. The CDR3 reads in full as CASSDRTSSGNTIYF.

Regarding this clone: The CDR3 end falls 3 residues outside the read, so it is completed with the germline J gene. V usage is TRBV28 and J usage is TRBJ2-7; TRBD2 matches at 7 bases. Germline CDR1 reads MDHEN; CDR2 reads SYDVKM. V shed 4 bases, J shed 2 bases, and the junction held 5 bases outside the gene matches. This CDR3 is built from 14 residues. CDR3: CASSSSGGTYEQYF. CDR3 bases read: TGTGCCAGCAGTTCTAGCGGAGGCACCTACGAG.

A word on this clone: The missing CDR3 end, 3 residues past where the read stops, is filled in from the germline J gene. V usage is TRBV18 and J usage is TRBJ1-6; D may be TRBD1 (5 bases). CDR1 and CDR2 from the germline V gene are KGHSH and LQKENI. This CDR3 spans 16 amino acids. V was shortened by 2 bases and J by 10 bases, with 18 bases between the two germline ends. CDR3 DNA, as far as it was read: TGTGCCAGCTCACCAATCGGCGACAGAAAGACATCACCC. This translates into CASSPIGDRKTSP. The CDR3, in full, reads CASSPIGDRKTSPLHF.

The sequenced part of the CDR3 DNA is TGTGCCAGCAGCTCTTCAGGGGGCTACTACGAG. It codes for CASSSSGGYYE. Given in full, the CDR3 is CASSSSGGYYEQYF. J is TRBJ2-7 and V is TRBV5-6; 8 positions match TRBD1. The read ends 3 residues early relative to the CDR3; the germline J gene fills the gap. V was pared by 3 bases and J by 3 bases, with 5 bases of the junction left unmatched. Germline V lookup: CDR1 SGHDT, CDR2 YYEEEE. The CDR3 is made up of 14 amino acids.

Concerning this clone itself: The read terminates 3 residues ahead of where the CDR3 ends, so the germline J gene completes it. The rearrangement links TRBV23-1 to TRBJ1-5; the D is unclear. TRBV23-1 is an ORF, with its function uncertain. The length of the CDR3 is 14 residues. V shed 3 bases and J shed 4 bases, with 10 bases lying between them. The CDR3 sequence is CASSHAGQNQPQHF. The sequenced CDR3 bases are TGCGCCAGCAGTCATGCGGGCCAAAATCAGCCC.

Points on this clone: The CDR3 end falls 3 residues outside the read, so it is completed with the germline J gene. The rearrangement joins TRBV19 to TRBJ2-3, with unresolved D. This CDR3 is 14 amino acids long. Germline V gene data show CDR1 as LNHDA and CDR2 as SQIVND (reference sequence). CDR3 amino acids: CASSIGRSNQPQYF. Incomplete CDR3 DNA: TGTGCCAGTAGTATTGGTCGTAGCAATCAGCCG.

This CDR3 reads CASSVGEGETQYF. The sequenced CDR3 bases are TGTGCCAGCAGTGTTGGCGAGGGAGAGACC. The chain couples TRBV12-3 or TRBV12-4 to TRBJ2-5; D might be TRBD2 (5 bases). The observed sequence ends 3 residues before the CDR3 terminus, with the missing tail filled in from the germline J gene. The CDR3 length is 13 residues. V lost 5 bases and J 4 bases, leaving 11 bases between the germline ends.

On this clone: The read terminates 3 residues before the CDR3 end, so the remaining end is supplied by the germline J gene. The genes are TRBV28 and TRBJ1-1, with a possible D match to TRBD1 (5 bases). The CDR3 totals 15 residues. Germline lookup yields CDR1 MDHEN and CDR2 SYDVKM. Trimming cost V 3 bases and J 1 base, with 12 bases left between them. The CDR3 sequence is CASSLGGGWNTEAFF. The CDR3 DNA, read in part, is TGTGCCAGCAGTTTGGGGGGAGGGTGGAACACTGAA.

CDR3 in amino acids: CASSYPSYEQYF. Partial CDR3 DNA: TGTGCCAGCAGTTACCCTTCCTACGAG. The chain carries TRBV6-7 and TRBJ2-7; D is unresolved. The DNA ends 3 residues before the CDR3 does, and the rest of the CDR3 is filled in from the germline J gene. TRBV6-7 is known as an ORF, though its function is uncertain. The CDR3 length is 12 residues. Trimming removed 2 bases at V and 1 base at J, with 3 bases between.

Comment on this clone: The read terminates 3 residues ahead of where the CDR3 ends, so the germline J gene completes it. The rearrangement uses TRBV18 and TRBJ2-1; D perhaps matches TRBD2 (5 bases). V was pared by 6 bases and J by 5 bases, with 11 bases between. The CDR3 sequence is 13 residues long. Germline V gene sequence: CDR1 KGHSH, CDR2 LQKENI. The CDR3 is CASSPGFDNEQFF. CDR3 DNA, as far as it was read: TGTGCCAGCTCCCCGGGGTTTGACAATGAG.

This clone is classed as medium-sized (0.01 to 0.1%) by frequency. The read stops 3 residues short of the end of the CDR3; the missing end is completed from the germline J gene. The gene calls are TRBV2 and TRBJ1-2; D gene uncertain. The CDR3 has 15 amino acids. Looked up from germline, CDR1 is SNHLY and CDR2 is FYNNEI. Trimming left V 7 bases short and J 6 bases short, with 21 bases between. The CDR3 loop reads CASILSFNGFDGYTF. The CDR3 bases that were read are TGTGCCAGCATCCTATCATTCAACGGGTTTGATGGC.

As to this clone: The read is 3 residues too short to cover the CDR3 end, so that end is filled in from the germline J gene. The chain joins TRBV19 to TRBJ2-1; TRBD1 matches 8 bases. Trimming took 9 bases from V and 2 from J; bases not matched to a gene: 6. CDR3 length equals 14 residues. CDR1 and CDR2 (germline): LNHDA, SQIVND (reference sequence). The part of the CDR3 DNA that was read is TGTGCCAGCCGACCAGGGGGCGCCTACAATGAG. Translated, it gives CASRPGGAYNE. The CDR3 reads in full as CASRPGGAYNEQFF.